This TCR beta chain was retrieved from a study of identical twins. Germline trimming cut 11 bases from V and 7 bases from J; bases unmatched to any gene: 13. Per the germline V gene, CDR1 is SGHTA and CDR2 is FQGNSA. This CDR3 is built from 14 residues. Study-wide results and caveats: Insertion counts were lower in abundant cord blood beta clonotypes, a trend that memory repertoires did not show.

Donors uniformly comprised healthy Caucasians. Only a few counts were recorded for this clonotype. Its specificity is not known. TCRdb reanalysed the 5' RACE reads using MiXCR and keeps one entry per CDR3 protein. Of some 250,000 distinct CDR3 sequences listed, about an eighth are singletons. In addition, the sample was reused for a study of yellow fever vaccine responses in identical twins.

The chain is built from TRBV7-2 and TRBJ2-2; 7 positions agree with TRBD1. This sequence was found in a woman between 18 and 29 years old in good health. What was sequenced was memory (CD45RO+) T cells sorted from blood. CDR3 in DNA: TGTGCCTCACGAGCCGGGACAGCCGGCGGGGAGCTGTTTTTT. Translated, it gives CASRAGTAGGELFF. Using reference TRBV7-2 and TRBJ2-2 for the parts outside the CDR3, the full variable domain is GAGVSQSPSNKVTEKGKDVELRCDPISGHTALYWYRQSLGQGLEFLIYFQGNSAPDKSGLPSDRFSAERTGGSVSTLTIQRTQQEDSAVYLCASRAGTAGGELFFGEGSRLTVL.